Each of the 25 T cell receptor beta chains below was sequenced from the same sample in a study of T-cell reconstitution after alpha-beta-depleted transplantation in children. The TCRbeta library incorporated unique molecular identifiers. One entry per CDR3 protein results from TCRdb running MiXCR on the PCR reads. The sample has fewer than 550,000 distinct CDR3 sequences; roughly an eighth are singletons. The sample here was PBMCs, mostly from graft donor cells, taken 180 days after TCRalphabeta/CD19-depleted stem cell transplant. These TCRs come from a female patient aged 2-9 years who had a stem cell transplant for aplastic anemia, so the T cells may come from the graft donor.

This clonotype was counted only a few times. The chain links TRBV4-1 to TRBJ2-1; 7 bases match TRBD2. The J segment lost 4 bases and the V segment lost 2 bases, leaving 5 bases of the junction unmatched. Germline CDR1 reads MGHRA; CDR2 reads YSYEKL. This CDR3 is 15 amino acids long. This chain's CDR3 is CASSQPLAVYNEQFF. In nucleotides, the CDR3 is TGCGCCAGCAGCCAACCCCTAGCGGTATACAATGAGCAGTTCTTC.

In its sample, this clonotype was seen a few times. CDR3 nucleotide sequence: TGCAGTGCTGGGGCAACTAGCGGGAGGGCCTTTGTCGAGACCCAGTACTTC. Its protein product is CSAGATSGRAFVETQYF. V is TRBV20-1 and J is TRBJ2-5; 13 bases agree with TRBD2. With V trimmed by 5 bases and J by 5 bases, 14 bases remained unmatched. Germline V CDR1 and CDR2: DFQATT, SNEGSKA (reference sequence). The CDR3 is 17 amino acids.

There are many counts of this clonotype. V usage is TRBV6-2 or TRBV6-3 and J usage is TRBJ2-1; TRBD1 might be the D (6 bases). This CDR3 has 15 residues. Germline V gene lookup returns CDR1 MNHEY and CDR2 SVGEGT. V was shortened by 2 bases and J by 7 bases, with 15 bases between the two germline ends. As DNA, the CDR3 is TGTGCCAGCAGTTACGCAGGGGTGAACAGGAATGAGCAGTTCTTC. Encoded protein: CASSYAGVNRNEQFF.

The rearrangement links TRBV5-1 to TRBJ2-7; D assignment may be TRBD1 or TRBD2 (5 bases each). The V and J ends lost 8 bases and 0 bases respectively, with 12 bases between them. The germline V gene encodes CDR1 SGHRS and CDR2 YFSETQ. The CDR3 runs 13 residues. The CDR3 protein is CARRDGISYEQYF. CDR3 coding DNA: TGCGCCAGGAGGGACGGAATCTCCTACGAGCAGTACTTC.

V gene TRBV3-1 combines with J gene TRBJ2-5; no definite D call. Germline CDR1 reads LGHDT; CDR2 reads YNNKEL (reference sequence). The CDR3 runs to 12 residues. V lost 1 base to trimming and J lost 6 bases, with 6 bases between them. The CDR3 region has the DNA TGTGCCAGCAGCCAAGTTCTGAAGACCCAGTACTTC. Its protein is CASSQVLKTQYF.

This clonotype has more than one count but fewer than ten. V usage is TRBV7-2 and J usage is TRBJ2-2, with a tentative D call TRBD2 (6 bases). This CDR3 is built from 15 residues. V dropped 5 bases and J dropped 1 base, with 11 bases sitting between them. CDR1 and CDR2 from the germline V gene are SGHTA and FQGNSA. CDR3: CASSRSGLNTGELFF. Here the CDR3 DNA reads TGTGCCAGCAGCCGTAGCGGACTGAACACCGGGGAGCTGTTTTTT.

The gene calls are TRBV20-1 and TRBJ1-5; unclear D gene. The germline V gene has CDR1 DFQATT and CDR2 SNEGSKA (reference sequence). This CDR3 is built from 15 residues. V was trimmed by 1 base and J by 0 bases, leaving 10 bases between them. The CDR3 is CSARVTVTSNQPQHF. DNA for the CDR3: TGCAGTGCTAGAGTAACAGTAACTAGCAATCAGCCCCAGCATTTT.

The chain employs TRBV5-1 and TRBJ2-7; D is perhaps TRBD1 or TRBD2 (5 bases each). Trimming shortened V by 5 bases and J by 4 bases, and 16 bases separated the two germline ends. The CDR3 loop spans 14 amino acids. CDR1 is SGHRS and CDR2 is YFSETQ in the germline V gene. CDR3 in DNA: TGCGCCAGCAGTCTAGACGGGGCCGAGTACGAGCAGTACGTC. It specifies CASSLDGAEYEQYV.

The J gene is TRBJ2-5, the V gene TRBV9; maybe TRBD2 (5 bases). With 4 bases removed from V and 2 bases from J, the gap between germline ends came to 12 bases. Per the germline V gene, CDR1 is SGDLS and CDR2 is YYNGEE. The CDR3 consists of 14 residues. CDR3 sequence (DNA): TGTGCCAGCAGCCCTCGACTACCACAAGAGACCCAGTACTTC. The encoded protein is CASSPRLPQETQYF.

The chain employs TRBV20-1 and TRBJ2-4, with TRBD1 identical over 8 bases. After removal of 1 base from V and 7 bases from J, the junction contained 6 bases not matched to a gene. There are 14 residues in the CDR3. The germline V gene encodes CDR1 DFQATT and CDR2 SNEGSKA (reference sequence). CDR3 bases: TGCAGTGCTAGAGCGGACAGGGTGGTGAACATTCAGTACTTC. Its translation is CSARADRVVNIQYF.

This clonotype was seen more than once but under ten times. V gene TRBV9 combines with J gene TRBJ2-3, with D perhaps matching TRBD2 (5 bases). The CDR3 extends over 14 amino acids. Germline loops: CDR1 SGDLS, CDR2 YYNGEE. V gave up 0 bases and J gave up 2 bases, with 7 bases separating them. This CDR3 reads CASSVARDTDTQYF. CDR3 in DNA: TGTGCCAGCAGCGTAGCACGGGACACAGATACGCAGTATTTT.

Regarding this clonotype: As the CDR3 is not closed by the conserved phenylalanine or tryptophan, this likely results from a read error. The gene calls are TRBV5-1 and TRBJ2-7, with D tentatively TRBD1 (6 bases). V was trimmed by 4 bases and J by 0 bases, leaving 8 bases between them. CDR1 and CDR2 from the germline V gene are SGHRS and YFSETQ. CDR3 length equals 13 residues. CDR3 residues: CASSGDNSYEQYL. The CDR3 DNA sequence: TGCGCCAGCAGCGGGGACAACTCCTACGAGCAGTACTTG.

The chain couples TRBV12-3 or TRBV12-4 to TRBJ1-5; D gene uncertain. The CDR3 contains 14 residues. Trimming shortened V by 7 bases and J by 5 bases, and 15 bases separated the two germline ends. This chain's CDR3 is CASTQRGGDQPQHF. In nucleotides, the CDR3 is TGTGCCAGCACCCAGCGAGGTGGCGATCAGCCCCAGCATTTT.

The sample holds a few counts of this clonotype. This chain connects TRBV3-1 to TRBJ2-3; possible D gene TRBD1, 6 bases. Germline-derived CDR1 and CDR2 are LGHDT and YNNKEL (reference sequence). This CDR3 spans 15 amino acids. The germline V and J ends were trimmed by 2 bases and 2 bases, with 11 bases remaining between them. The CDR3 spells CASSQQGFPTDTQYF. For the CDR3, the DNA is TGTGCCAGCAGCCAACAGGGGTTCCCCACAGATACGCAGTATTTT.

This clonotype was seen at least ten times. The V call is TRBV6-5, the J call TRBJ1-1; D not certain. This CDR3 region has 13 residues. Germline V gene data show CDR1 as MNHEY and CDR2 as SVGAGI. V lost 5 bases to trimming and J lost 4 bases, with 11 bases between them. CDR3 DNA: TGTGCCAGCAGTCCGCCTTGGAGCACTGAAGCTTTCTTT. Amino acids: CASSPPWSTEAFF.

V and J are TRBV12-3 or TRBV12-4 and TRBJ1-5; unclear D gene. This CDR3 comprises 16 residues. V was trimmed by 1 base and J by 0 bases, leaving 10 bases between them. Here the CDR3 reads CASSLDRGYSNQPQHF. The CDR3 nucleotides are TGTGCCAGCAGTTTAGACAGAGGTTATAGCAATCAGCCCCAGCATTTT.

This chain uses TRBV10-3 with TRBJ2-3; a possible D gene is TRBD1 (6 bases). The V end lost 5 bases, the J end lost 4 bases, and 22 bases lay between the germline ends. This CDR3 has 17 amino acids. Germline V gene lookup returns CDR1 ENHRY and CDR2 SYGVKD. CDR3 DNA sequence: TGTGCCATCAGTCTAATGGGTGGCCTCCAGGGGTCAGATACGCAGTATTTT. Translation gives CAISLMGGLQGSDTQYF.

This clonotype was counted ten times or more. J is TRBJ2-5 and V is TRBV29-1; 9 bases fit TRBD2. CDR1 is SQVTM, CDR2 ANQGSEA, per germline. CDR3 length: 13 residues. V gave up 5 bases and J gave up 4 bases; unmatched junction bases: 5. The CDR3: CSVQTSGGETQYF. CDR3 nucleotide sequence: TGCAGCGTTCAGACTAGCGGTGGAGAGACCCAGTACTTC.

This chain links TRBV20-1 with TRBJ2-3; D not resolved. V was shortened by 2 bases and J by 14 bases, with 20 bases between the two germline ends. Germline V gene data show CDR1 as DFQATT and CDR2 as SNEGSKA (reference sequence). There are 13 residues in the CDR3. The CDR3 reads CSARPASSLYGYF. Written as DNA, the CDR3 is TGCAGTGCTAGACCAGCGTCCTCACTGTATGGGTATTTT.

This clonotype was seen only a few times. This chain's CDR3 is CASSQALPGTRAPGANVLTF. The CDR3 DNA is TGCGCCAGCAGCCAAGCCCTCCCCGGGACTAGAGCTCCCGGGGCCAACGTCCTGACTTTC. V usage is TRBV4-3 and J usage is TRBJ2-6, with TRBD2 matching 8 bases. The CDR3 is 20 amino acids. Trimming at V came to 1 base and at J to 4 bases, leaving 15 bases not matched to a gene. From germline, CDR1 is LGHNA and CDR2 YSLEER.

This rearrangement joins TRBV5-6 to TRBJ2-2; 10 bases agree with TRBD2. CDR1 is SGHDT, CDR2 YYEEEE, per germline. This CDR3 has 14 residues. Trimming removed 4 bases from V and 8 bases from J; junction bases left unmatched: 5. CDR3 nucleotide sequence: TGTGCCAGCAGCCTTACTAGCGGGATTGGGGAGCTGTTTTTT. Translated, it gives CASSLTSGIGELFF.

V is TRBV29-1 and J is TRBJ2-3; the D gene could be TRBD1 or TRBD2 (5 bases each). From germline, CDR1 is SQVTM and CDR2 ANQGSEA. Deletions cut 4 bases from V and 0 bases from J, with 11 bases between. This CDR3 region has 14 residues. CDR3 sequence: CSVAGTASTDTQYF. The CDR3 DNA reads as TGCAGCGTTGCTGGGACGGCTAGCACAGATACGCAGTATTTT.

This clonotype was seen a few times. V and J are TRBV18 and TRBJ1-1; D uncertain. The CDR3 contains 16 residues. V lost 0 bases to trimming and J lost 1 base, with 12 bases between them. Per germline, CDR1 KGHSH and CDR2 LQKENI. This CDR3 is CASSPPGSHPNTEAFF. DNA of the CDR3: TGTGCCAGCTCACCACCGGGTTCCCACCCGAACACTGAAGCTTTCTTT.

This clonotype was picked up a small number of times. The chain combines TRBV29-1 with TRBJ2-7; 8 bases fit TRBD1. This CDR3 spans 13 amino acids. CDR1 and CDR2 (germline): SQVTM, ANQGSEA. J was trimmed by 4 bases and V by 2 bases; bases with no gene match: 4. For the CDR3, the DNA is TGCAGCGTTGAAATGCGACAGGGGTACGAGCAGTACTTC. Amino acid sequence: CSVEMRQGYEQYF.

This clonotype has more than one count but fewer than ten. J is TRBJ2-1 and V is TRBV27, with TRBD2 matching over 7 bases. There are 14 residues in the CDR3. The germline CDR1 and CDR2 sequences are MNHEY and SMNVEV (reference sequence). Germline trimming cut 7 bases from V and 6 bases from J; bases unmatched to any gene: 9. The CDR3 region has the DNA TGTGCCAGCATAGGCGGGCCGGGGGGCAATGAGCAGTTCTTC. It yields the protein CASIGGPGGNEQFF.